Sequencing of this TCR beta chain was carried out in a study of blood T cell repertoires in COVID-19. Whole-study context: Acute and convalescent COVID-19 samples came from the United States, Italy and Spain. Nucleic acid was either cDNA or gDNA, and it came from T cells, B-cell-depleted T cells, or PBMCs.

Germline CDR1 SGHVS, CDR2 FQNEAQ. The CDR3 covers 13 residues. V dropped 5 bases and J dropped 4 bases, with 9 bases sitting between them. The authors' processing: Estimation of nucleated cell counts was performed using reference gene primer amplification. Produced via immunoSEQ multiplex PCR; TCRdb's table is partial and in-frame only. V, J and clone size were drawn from that table, and D and trimming were deduced from the DNA. This sample has roughly 180,000 clones, with 80% to 90% found just once. The specimen sequenced was peripheral blood. The receptor comes from a man aged 40-49 years who had recovered from COVID-19. The chain combines TRBV7-8 with TRBJ1-5, with a possible D match to TRBD1 (5 bases). CDR3 DNA: TGTGCCAGCAGCCGGGGCGATAATCAGCCCCAGCATTTT. Translating gives CASSRGDNQPQHF.